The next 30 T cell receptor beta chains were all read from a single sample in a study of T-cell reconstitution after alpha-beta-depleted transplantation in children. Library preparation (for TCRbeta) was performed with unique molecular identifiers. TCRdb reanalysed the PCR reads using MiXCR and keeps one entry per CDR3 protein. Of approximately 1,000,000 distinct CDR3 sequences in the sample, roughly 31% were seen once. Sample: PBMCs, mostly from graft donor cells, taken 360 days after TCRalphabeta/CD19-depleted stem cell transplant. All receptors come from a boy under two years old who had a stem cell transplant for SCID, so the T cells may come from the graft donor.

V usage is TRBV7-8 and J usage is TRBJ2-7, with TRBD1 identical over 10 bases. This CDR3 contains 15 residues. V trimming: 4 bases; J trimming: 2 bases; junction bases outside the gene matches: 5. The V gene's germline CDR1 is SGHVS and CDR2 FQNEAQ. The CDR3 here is CASSSDRGGTYEQYF. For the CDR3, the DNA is TGTGCCAGCAGCTCGGACAGGGGGGGGACCTACGAGCAGTACTTC.

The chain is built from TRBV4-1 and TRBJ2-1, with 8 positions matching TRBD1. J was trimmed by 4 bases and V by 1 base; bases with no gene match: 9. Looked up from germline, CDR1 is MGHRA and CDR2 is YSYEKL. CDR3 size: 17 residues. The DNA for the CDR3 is TGCGCCAGCAGCCAAGGTTCTGGACAGGGAGCTTACAATGAGCAGTTCTTC. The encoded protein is CASSQGSGQGAYNEQFF.

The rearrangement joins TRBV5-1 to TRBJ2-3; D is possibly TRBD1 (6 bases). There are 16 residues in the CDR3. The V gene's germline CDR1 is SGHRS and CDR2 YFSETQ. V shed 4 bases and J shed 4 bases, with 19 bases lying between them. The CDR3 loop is CASSPAFPTGSDTQYF. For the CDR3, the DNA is TGCGCCAGCAGCCCCGCCTTCCCCACAGGGTCAGATACGCAGTATTTT.

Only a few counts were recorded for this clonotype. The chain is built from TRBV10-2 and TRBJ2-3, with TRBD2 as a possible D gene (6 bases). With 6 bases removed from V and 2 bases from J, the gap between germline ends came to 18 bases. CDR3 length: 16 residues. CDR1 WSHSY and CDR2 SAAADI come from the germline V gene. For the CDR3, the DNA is TGCGCCAGCAGGCCCACGGCGGGGCCATTCACAGATACGCAGTATTTT. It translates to CASRPTAGPFTDTQYF.

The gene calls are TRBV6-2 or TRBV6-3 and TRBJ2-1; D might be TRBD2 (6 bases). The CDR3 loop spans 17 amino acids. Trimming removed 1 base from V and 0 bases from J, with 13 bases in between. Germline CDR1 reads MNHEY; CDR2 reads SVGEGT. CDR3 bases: TGTGCCAGCAGTTACTTAATGGCGGGGCCCTCCTACAATGAGCAGTTCTTC. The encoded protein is CASSYLMAGPSYNEQFF.

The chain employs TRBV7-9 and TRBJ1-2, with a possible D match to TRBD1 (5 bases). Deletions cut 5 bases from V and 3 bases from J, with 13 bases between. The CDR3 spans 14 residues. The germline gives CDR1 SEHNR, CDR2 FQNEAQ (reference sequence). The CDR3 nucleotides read TGTGCCAGCAGCCCCGACAGAGCCCACTATGGCTACACCTTC. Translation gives CASSPDRAHYGYTF.

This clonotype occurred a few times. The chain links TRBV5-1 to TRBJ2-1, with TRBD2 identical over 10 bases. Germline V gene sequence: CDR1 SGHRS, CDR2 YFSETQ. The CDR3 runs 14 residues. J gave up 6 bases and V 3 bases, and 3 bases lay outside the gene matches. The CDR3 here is CASSSRLAGNEQFF. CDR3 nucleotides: TGCGCCAGCAGCTCAAGACTAGCGGGCAATGAGCAGTTCTTC.

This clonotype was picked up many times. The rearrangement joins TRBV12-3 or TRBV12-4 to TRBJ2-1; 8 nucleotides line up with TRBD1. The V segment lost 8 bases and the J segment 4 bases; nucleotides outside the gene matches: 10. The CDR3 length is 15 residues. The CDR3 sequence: CASSPGQASYNEQFF. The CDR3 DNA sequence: TGTGCCAGCTCCCCGGGACAGGCAAGTTACAATGAGCAGTTCTTC.

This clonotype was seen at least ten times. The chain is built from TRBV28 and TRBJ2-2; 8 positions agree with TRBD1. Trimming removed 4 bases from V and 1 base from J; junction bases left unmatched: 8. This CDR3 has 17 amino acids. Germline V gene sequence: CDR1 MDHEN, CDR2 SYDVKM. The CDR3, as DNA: TGTGCCAGCAGTTACTCTCGGACAGGGAAGAACACCGGGGAGCTGTTTTTT. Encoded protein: CASSYSRTGKNTGELFF.

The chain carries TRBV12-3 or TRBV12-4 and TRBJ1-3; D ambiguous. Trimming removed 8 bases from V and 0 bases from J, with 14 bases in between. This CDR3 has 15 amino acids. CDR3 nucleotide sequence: TGTGCCAGCTCCCGATTGCAGAGCTCTGGAAACACCATATATTTT. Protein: CASSRLQSSGNTIYF.

This chain's CDR3 is CASSLGWQGGPFDEQYF. The CDR3 region has the DNA TGCGCCAGCAGCTTGGGTTGGCAGGGGGGACCCTTCGACGAGCAGTACTTC. The chain employs TRBV5-1 and TRBJ2-7; possibly TRBD1 for D (7 bases). The V gene lost 0 bases and the J gene lost 5 bases, with 21 bases spanning the gap. The CDR3 is made up of 17 amino acids. The germline CDR1 and CDR2 sequences are SGHRS and YFSETQ.

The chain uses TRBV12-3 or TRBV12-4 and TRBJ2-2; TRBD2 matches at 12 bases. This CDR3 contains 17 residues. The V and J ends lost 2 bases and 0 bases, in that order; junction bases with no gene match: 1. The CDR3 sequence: CASSLLAGGPNTGELFF. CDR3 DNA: TGTGCCAGCAGTTTACTAGCGGGGGGGCCGAACACCGGGGAGCTGTTTTTT.

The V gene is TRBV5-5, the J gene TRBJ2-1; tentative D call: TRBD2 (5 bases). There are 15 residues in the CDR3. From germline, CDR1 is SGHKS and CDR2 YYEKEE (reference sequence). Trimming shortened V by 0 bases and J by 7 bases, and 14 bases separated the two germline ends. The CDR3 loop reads CASSLELRVQNEQFF. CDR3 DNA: TGTGCCAGCAGCTTGGAGTTGAGGGTTCAAAATGAGCAGTTCTTC.

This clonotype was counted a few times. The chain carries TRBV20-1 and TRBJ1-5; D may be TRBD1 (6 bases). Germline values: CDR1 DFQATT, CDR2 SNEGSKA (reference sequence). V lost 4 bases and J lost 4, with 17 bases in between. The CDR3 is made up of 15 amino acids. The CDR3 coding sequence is TGCAGTGCTAAAATGGGGGCCTGGGCGAATCAGCCCCAGCATTTT. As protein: CSAKMGAWANQPQHF.

The CDR3 reads CASSPGRGNYNEQFF. CDR3 nucleotide sequence: TGTGCCAGCAGCCCGGGAAGGGGTAACTACAATGAGCAGTTCTTC. The chain carries TRBV7-2 and TRBJ2-1; tentatively, D is TRBD1 or TRBD2 (5 bases each). Trimming removed 5 bases at V and 3 bases at J, with 14 bases between. The germline V gene has CDR1 SGHTA and CDR2 FQGNSA. The CDR3 consists of 15 residues.

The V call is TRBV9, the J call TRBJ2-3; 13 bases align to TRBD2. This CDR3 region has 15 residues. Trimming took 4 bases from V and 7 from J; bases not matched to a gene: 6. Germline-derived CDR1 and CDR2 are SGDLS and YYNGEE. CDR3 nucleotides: TGTGCCAGCAGCATGACTAGCGGGGGGCCAAATACGCAGTATTTT. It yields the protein CASSMTSGGPNTQYF.

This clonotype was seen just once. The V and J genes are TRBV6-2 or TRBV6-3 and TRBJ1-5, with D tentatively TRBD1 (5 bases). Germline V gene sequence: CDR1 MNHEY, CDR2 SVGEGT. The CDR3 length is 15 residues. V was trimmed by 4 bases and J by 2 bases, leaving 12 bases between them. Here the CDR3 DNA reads TGTGCCAGCAGTTCGACAGAAAGGGGCAATCAGCCCCAGCATTTT. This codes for CASSSTERGNQPQHF.

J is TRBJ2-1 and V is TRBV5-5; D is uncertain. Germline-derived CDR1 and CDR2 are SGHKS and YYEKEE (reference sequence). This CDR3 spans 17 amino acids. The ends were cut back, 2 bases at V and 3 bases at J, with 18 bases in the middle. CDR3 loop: CASSFYNPPGLYNEQFF. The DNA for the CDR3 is TGTGCCAGCAGCTTCTATAACCCCCCCGGGCTCTACAATGAGCAGTTCTTC.

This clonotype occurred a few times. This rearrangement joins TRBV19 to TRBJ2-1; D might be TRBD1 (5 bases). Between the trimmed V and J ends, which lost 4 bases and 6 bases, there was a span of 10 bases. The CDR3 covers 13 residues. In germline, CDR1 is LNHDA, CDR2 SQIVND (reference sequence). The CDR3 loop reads CASSTSGFNEQFF. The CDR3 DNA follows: TGTGCCAGTAGTACCTCAGGGTTCAATGAGCAGTTCTTC.

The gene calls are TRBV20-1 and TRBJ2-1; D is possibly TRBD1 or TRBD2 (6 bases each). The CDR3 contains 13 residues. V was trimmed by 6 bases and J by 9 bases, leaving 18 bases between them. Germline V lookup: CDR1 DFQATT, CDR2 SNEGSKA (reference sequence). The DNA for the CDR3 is TGCAGTGCCTCCCCGGGGGCAACCGGTGAGCAGTTCTTC. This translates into CSASPGATGEQFF.

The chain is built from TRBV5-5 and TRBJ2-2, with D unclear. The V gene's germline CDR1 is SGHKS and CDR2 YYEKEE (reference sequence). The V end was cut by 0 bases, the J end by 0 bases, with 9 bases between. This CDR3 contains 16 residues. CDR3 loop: CASSLVGNANTGELFF. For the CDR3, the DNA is TGTGCCAGCAGCTTGGTAGGGAATGCGAACACCGGGGAGCTGTTTTTT. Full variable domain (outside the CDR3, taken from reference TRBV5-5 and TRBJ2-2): DAGVTQSPTHLIKTRGQQVTLRCSPISGHKSVSWYQQVLGQGPQFIFQYYEKEERGRGNFPDRFSARQFPNYSSELNVNALLLGDSALYLCASSLVGNANTGELFFGEGSRLTVL.

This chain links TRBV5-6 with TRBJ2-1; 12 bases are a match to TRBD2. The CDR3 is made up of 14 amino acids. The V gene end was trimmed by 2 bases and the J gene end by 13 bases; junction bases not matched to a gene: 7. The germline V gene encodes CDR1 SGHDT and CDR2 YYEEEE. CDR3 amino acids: CASSLERTSGDQFF. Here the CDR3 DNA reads TGTGCCAGCAGCTTAGAACGGACTAGCGGGGATCAGTTCTTC.

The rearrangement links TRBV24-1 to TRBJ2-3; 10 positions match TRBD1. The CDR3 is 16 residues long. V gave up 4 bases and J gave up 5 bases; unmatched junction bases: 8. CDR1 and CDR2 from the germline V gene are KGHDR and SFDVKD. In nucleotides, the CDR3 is TGTGCCACCAGTGACCCCCGGGGACAGGGGAGAGATACGCAGTATTTT. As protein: CATSDPRGQGRDTQYF.

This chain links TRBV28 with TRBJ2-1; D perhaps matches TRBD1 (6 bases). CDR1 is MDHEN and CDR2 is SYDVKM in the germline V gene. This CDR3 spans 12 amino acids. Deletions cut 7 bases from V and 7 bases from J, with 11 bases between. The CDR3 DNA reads TGTGCCAGCACCGTCAGGGGAAATGAGCAGTTCTTC. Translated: CASTVRGNEQFF.

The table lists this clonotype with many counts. CDR3 amino acids: CASSHPGTDTQYF. In DNA, the CDR3 is TGTGCCAGCAGCCATCCAGGCACAGATACGCAGTATTTT. The chain is built from TRBV3-1 and TRBJ2-3, with D hard to call. The germline gives CDR1 LGHDT, CDR2 YNNKEL (reference sequence). The CDR3 loop spans 13 amino acids. Trimming removed 3 bases at V and 1 base at J, with 5 bases between.

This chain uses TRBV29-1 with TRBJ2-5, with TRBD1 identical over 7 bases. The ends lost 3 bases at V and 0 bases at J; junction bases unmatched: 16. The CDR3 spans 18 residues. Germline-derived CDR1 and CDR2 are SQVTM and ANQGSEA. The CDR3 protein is CSVDSPLEGAQYQETQYF. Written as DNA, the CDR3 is TGCAGCGTTGACTCTCCCCTAGAGGGGGCCCAGTACCAAGAGACCCAGTACTTC.

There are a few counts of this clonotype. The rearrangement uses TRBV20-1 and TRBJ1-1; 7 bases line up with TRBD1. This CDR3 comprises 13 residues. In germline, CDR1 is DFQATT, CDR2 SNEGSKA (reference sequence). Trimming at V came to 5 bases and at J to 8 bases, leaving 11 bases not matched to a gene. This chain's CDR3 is CSAAGTDGREAFF. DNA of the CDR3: TGCAGTGCTGCCGGGACAGACGGCAGAGAAGCTTTCTTT.

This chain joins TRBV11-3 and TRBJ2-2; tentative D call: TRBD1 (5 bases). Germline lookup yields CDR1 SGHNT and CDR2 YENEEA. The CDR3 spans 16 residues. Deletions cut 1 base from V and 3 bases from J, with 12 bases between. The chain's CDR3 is CASSLGKGKDTGELFF. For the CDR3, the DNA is TGTGCCAGCAGCTTAGGGAAGGGGAAGGACACCGGGGAGCTGTTTTTT.

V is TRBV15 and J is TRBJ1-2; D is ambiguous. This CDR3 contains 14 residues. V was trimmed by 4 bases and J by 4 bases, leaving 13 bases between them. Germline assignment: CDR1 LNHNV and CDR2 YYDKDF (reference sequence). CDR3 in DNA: TGTGCCACCAGCAATGCGGAAACATTCTATGGCTACACCTTC. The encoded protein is CATSNAETFYGYTF.

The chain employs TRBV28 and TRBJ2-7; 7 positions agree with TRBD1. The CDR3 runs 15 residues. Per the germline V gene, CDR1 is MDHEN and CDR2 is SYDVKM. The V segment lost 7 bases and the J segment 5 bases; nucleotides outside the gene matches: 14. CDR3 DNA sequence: TGTGCCAGCACCACATGGTCGGACAGGCTCAACGAGCAGTACTTC. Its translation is CASTTWSDRLNEQYF.